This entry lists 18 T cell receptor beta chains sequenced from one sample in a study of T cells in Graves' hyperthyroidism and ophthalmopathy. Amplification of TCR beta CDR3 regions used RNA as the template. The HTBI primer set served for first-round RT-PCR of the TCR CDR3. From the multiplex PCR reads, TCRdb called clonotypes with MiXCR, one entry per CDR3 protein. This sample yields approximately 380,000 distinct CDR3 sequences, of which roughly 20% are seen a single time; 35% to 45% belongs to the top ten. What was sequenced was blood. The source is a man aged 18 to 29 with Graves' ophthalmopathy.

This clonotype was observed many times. The CDR3 DNA is TGTGCCAGCAGCCCCTCCTGGACAGGGGAGGGCTACACCTTC. Amino acid sequence: CASSPSWTGEGYTF. J is TRBJ1-2 and V is TRBV11-2; 9 nucleotides match TRBD1. The CDR3 length is 14 residues. Germline trimming cut 5 bases from V and 8 bases from J; bases unmatched to any gene: 9. CDR1 is SGHAT, CDR2 FQNNGV, per germline.

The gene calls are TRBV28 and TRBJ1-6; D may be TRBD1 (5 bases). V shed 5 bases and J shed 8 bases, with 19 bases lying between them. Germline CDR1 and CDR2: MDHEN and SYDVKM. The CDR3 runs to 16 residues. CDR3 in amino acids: CASSLAAGVGYSPLHF. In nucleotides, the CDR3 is TGTGCCAGCAGTCTTGCAGCGGGGGTGGGGTATTCACCCCTCCACTTT.

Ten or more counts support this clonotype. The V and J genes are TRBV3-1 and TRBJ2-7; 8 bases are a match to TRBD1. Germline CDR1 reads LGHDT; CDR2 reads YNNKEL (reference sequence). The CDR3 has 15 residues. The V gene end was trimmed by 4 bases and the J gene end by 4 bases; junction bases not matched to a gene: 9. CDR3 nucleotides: TGTGCCAGCAGCCTACCGGGACAGGCGGTTTACGAGCAGTACTTC. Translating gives CASSLPGQAVYEQYF.

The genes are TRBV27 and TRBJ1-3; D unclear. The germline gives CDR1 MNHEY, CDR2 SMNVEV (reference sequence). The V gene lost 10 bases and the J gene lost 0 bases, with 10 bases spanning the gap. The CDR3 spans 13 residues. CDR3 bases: TGTGCCACTGCAGCCAGCTCTGGAAACACCATATATTTT. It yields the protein CATAASSGNTIYF.

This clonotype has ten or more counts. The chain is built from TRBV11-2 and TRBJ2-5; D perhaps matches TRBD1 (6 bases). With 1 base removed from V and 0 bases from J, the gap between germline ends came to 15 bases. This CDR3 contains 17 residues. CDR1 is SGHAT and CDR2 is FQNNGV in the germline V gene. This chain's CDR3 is CASSLVGIGQYQETQYF. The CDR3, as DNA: TGTGCCAGCAGCTTAGTAGGGATAGGACAGTACCAAGAGACCCAGTACTTC.

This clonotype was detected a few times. The CDR3 region is CASSFIGTRQAGELFF. In DNA form, the CDR3 reads TGTGCCAGCAGCTTCATCGGGACTCGTCAAGCCGGGGAGCTGTTTTTT. The rearrangement uses TRBV7-2 and TRBJ2-2; TRBD2 might be the D (6 bases). V was trimmed by 3 bases and J by 6 bases, leaving 17 bases between them. The CDR3 totals 16 residues. Germline V gene lookup returns CDR1 SGHTA and CDR2 FQGNSA.

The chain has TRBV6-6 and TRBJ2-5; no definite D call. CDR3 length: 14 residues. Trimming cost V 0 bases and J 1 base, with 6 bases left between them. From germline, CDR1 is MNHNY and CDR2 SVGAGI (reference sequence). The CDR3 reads CASSYSIPQETQYF. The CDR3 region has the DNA TGTGCCAGCAGTTACTCGATACCCCAAGAGACCCAGTACTTC.

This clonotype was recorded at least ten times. The CDR3 region has the DNA TGTGCCAGCAGTTTTCTCGGGGAAACTGAAGCTTTCTTT. Translation gives CASSFLGETEAFF. The gene calls are TRBV12-3 or TRBV12-4 and TRBJ1-1, with unresolved D. Trimming removed 3 bases at V and 5 bases at J, with 10 bases between. The CDR3 is made up of 13 amino acids.

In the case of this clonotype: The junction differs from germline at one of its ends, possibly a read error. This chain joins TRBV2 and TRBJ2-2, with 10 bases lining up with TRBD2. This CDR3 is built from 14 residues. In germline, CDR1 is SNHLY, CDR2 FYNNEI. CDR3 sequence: CASQAGGRFGGLFF. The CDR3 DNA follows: TGTGCCAGCCAAGCGGGGGGGAGGTTCGGGGGGCTGTTTTTT. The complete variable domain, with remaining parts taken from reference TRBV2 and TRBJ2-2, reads EPEVTQTPSHQVTQMGQEVILRCVPISNHLYFYWYRQILGQKVEFLVSFYNNEISEKSEIFDDQFSVERPDGSNFTLKIRSTKLEDSAMYFCASQAGGRFGGLFFGEGSRLTVL.

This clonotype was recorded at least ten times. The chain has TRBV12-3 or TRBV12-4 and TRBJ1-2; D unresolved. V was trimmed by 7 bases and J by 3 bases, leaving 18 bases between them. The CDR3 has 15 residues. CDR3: CASTKRGELDYGYTF. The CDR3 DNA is TGTGCCAGCACCAAACGTGGGGAACTCGACTATGGCTACACCTTC.

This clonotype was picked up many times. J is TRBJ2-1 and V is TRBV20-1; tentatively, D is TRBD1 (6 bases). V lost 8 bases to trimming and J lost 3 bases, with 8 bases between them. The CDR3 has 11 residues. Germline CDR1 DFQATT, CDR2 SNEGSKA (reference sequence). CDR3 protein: CSPDSYNEQFF. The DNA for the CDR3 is TGCAGTCCGGACAGCTACAATGAGCAGTTCTTC.

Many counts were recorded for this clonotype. The CDR3 here is CASSGDSAFDGYTF. In nucleotides, the CDR3 is TGTGCCAGCAGTGGGGACAGTGCATTCGATGGCTACACCTTC. The chain employs TRBV2 and TRBJ1-2; 7 bases are a match to TRBD1. This CDR3 is built from 14 residues. The V and J ends lost 4 bases and 6 bases, in that order; junction bases with no gene match: 8. The germline V gene has CDR1 SNHLY and CDR2 FYNNEI.

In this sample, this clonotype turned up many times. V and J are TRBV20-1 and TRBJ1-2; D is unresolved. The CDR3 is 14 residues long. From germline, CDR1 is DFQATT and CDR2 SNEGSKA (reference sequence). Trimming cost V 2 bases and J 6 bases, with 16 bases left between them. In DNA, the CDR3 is TGCAGTGCTAGATCTCTGAGGGCAGTGGATGGCTACACCTTC. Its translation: CSARSLRAVDGYTF.

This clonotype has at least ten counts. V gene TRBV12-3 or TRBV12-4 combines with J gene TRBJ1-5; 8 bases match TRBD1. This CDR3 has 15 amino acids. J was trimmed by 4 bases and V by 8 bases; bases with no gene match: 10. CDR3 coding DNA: TGTGCCAGCCGGACGGGACAGGACATAAATCAGCCCCAGCATTTT. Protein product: CASRTGQDINQPQHF.

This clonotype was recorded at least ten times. The CDR3 spells CASSTTGAPEAFF. DNA of the CDR3: TGTGCCAGCAGTACAACAGGGGCGCCTGAAGCTTTCTTT. The rearrangement links TRBV12-3 or TRBV12-4 to TRBJ1-1; 7 bases agree with TRBD1. The CDR3 runs 13 residues. J was trimmed by 6 bases and V by 5 bases; bases with no gene match: 6.

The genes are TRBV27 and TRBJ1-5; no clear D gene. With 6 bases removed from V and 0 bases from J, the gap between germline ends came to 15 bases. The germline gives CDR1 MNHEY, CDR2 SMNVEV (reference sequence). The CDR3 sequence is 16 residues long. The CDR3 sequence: CASRPFGEFSNQPQHF. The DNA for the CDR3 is TGTGCCAGCAGACCATTCGGGGAATTTAGCAATCAGCCCCAGCATTTT.

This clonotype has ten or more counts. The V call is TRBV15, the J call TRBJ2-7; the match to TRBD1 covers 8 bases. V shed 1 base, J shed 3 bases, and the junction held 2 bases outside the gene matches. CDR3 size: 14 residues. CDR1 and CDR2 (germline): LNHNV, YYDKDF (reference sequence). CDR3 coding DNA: TGTGCCACCAGCAGAGGAACAGGGGGCTACGAGCAGTACTTC. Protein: CATSRGTGGYEQYF.

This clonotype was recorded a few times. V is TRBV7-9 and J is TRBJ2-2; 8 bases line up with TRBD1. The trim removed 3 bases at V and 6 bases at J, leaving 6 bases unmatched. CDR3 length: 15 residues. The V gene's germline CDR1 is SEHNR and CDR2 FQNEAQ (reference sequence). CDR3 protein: CASSLATGGPGELFF. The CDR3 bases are TGTGCCAGCAGCTTGGCAACAGGGGGACCCGGGGAGCTGTTTTTT.